This TCR beta chain was identified in a study of vaccination and CD4 T cells after COVID-19. With respect to this clonotype: Its antigen is as yet unknown.

Treatment given: approximately nine-day PBMC culture with coronavirus spike peptide pools or control peptides (ViraFEST assay). Germline CDR1 reads ENHRY; CDR2 reads SYGVKD. With 2 bases removed from V and 5 bases from J, the gap between germline ends came to 12 bases. The CDR3 is 14 residues long. The assay that was used to sequence DNA from cultured CD4+ T cells was the Oncomine TCR Beta short-read assay. Each CDR3 protein gets one entry after TCRdb re-called the PCR reads with MiXCR. Of some 10,000 distinct CDR3 sequences in the sample, 45% to 60% were seen once. Sequenced: CD4+ T cells from blood, cultured in vitro. This chain uses TRBV10-3 with TRBJ2-5; TRBD2 is a possible D gene (6 bases). The TCR sequence derives from a human donor who had recovered from COVID-19. CDR3 region: CAISEDGGRETQYF. The CDR3 DNA sequence: TGTGCCATCAGTGAGGATGGAGGGAGGGAGACCCAGTACTTC.